This record looks at one T cell receptor (beta chain) sequence and its context. Its antigen is still unknown. No much larger clone exists at a distance of one base, and base qualities are not known. This sample was taken from a study of blood T cell repertoires in COVID-19 (dated by TCRdb to between 2020 and 2021). With respect to the entire study: The collaborator samples originated in the United States, Italy and Spain and spanned the acute and convalescent phases of COVID-19. Sample metadata almost always included a de-identified subject ID, COVID-19 status, age in years and sex. The samples were drawn from two sources: the first 160 participants of the ongoing ImmuneRACE study, and about 1,300 subjects contributed by 6 global collaborators. The prospective study material was composed of cDNA or gDNA derived from T cells, B-cell-depleted T cells, or PBMCs. Where available, HLA class I and class II types were obtained from metadata supplied by the sample provider rather than from assay-based typing. Deeply sampled blood TCRbeta repertoires from subjects exposed to, actively infected with, or recovered from COVID-19 were included in the dataset. The repertoires were released in a freely available public database meant as a resource for research on the immune response to SARS-CoV-2.

Paper-wide results and their limitations: How much clinical and demographic metadata was included differed by source and by participant, and the metadata was provided uncurated.

TCRbeta CDR3 regions were amplified from genomic DNA by means of the immunoSEQ Assay, a bias-controlled multiplex PCR. The published analysis was carried out like this. The number of nucleated cells in each sample was estimated from the amplification of reference gene primers within the assay. To quantify the absolute abundance of each unique TCRbeta CDR3 rearrangement, sequence reads were collapsed and filtered. Productive Simpson clonality was computed per sample as the square root of Simpson's diversity index over productive rearrangements. The immuneACCESS repertoire file appears here via TCRdb, limited to in-frame rearrangements. These files lack a portion of the clones; in checked studies, under half of the deficit traces to unresolved V genes, and the cause of the others is not known. The V and J calls and the clone size are those of that table, but D and trimming were determined from the DNA. Recorded for this sample are some 200,000 clones; 80% to 90% of them occurred a single time. The ten top clones hold approximately 3.8% of the sample.

Participants in the prospective study were aged about 18 to 95 years, lived in about two dozen United States geographic areas, and enrolled through a virtual design. In the prospective study, participants were assigned to cohorts based on the clinical history participants reported in a screening survey and a study questionnaire. Each participant in the prospective study had whole blood, serum and a nasopharyngeal or oropharyngeal swab collected by mobile phlebotomists. Participants in the prospective study had the option to provide additional blood draws and questionnaires over an approximately 2-month period. Before DNA extraction, blood samples from the prospective study were shipped at room temperature or frozen. The sequenced sample consisted of PBMCs or T cells enriched from blood (not recorded which). The clonotype originates from a woman aged 18-29 years in a cohort exposed to, infected with or recovered from COVID-19 (not recorded which).

CDR3 loop: CASSRGAGGPTDTQYF. Read as DNA, the sequence is TGTGCCAGCAGCCGTGGAGCGGGGGGGCCAACAGATACGCAGTATTTT. The chain joins TRBV7-3 to TRBJ2-3; the central 10 bases match TRBD2. CDR1 SGHTA and CDR2 FQGTGA were looked up in the germline V gene. The CDR3 has 16 amino acids, counting the end cysteine and phenylalanine. CDR3 DNA only is kept here, 48 bases in frame from base 1. V trim: 5 bases; J trim: 3 bases; unmatched bases: 8. Supplemented by the reference TRBV7-3 and TRBJ2-3 proteins around the CDR3, the complete variable domain is GAGVSQTPSNKVTEKGKYVELRCDPISGHTALYWYRQSLGQGPEFLIYFQGTGAADDSGLPNDRFFAVRPEGSVSTLKIQRTERGDSAVYLCASSRGAGGPTDTQYFGPGTRLTVL.